The 32 T cell receptor beta chains listed next were all sequenced from one sample in a study of cytomegalovirus exposure and HLA in healthy donors. The PCR was carried out with 60 Vbeta primers and 13 Jbeta primers. Here immunoSEQ multiplex PCR was the method, and the copy in TCRdb shows in-frame clones only, minus some. Of about 200,000 clones in the sample, around 83% are singletons; the top ten hold roughly 6%. Input material: PBMCs. The receptor source for this set is a woman aged 45 to 65 in good health and CMV-seropositive.

The sample holds one count of this clone. This sequence joins TRBV9 and TRBJ2-2, with 8 bases fitting TRBD1. Losses at the gene ends were 2 bases for V and 4 bases for J; bases not matched to a gene: 7. Germline CDR1 reads SGDLS; CDR2 reads YYNGEE. This CDR3 comprises 16 residues. CDR3 residues: CASSVSTGAGTGELFF. In nucleotides, the CDR3 is TGTGCCAGCAGCGTGTCGACAGGGGCTGGCACCGGGGAGCTGTTTTTT.

This chain links TRBV27 with TRBJ2-3, with D possibly being TRBD2 (6 bases). Trimming took off 10 bases at V and 2 bases at J, with 16 bases between the two ends. The CDR3 length is 14 residues. Per germline, CDR1 MNHEY and CDR2 SMNVEV (reference sequence). The CDR3: CATVAGPYTDTQYF. As DNA, the CDR3 is TGTGCCACCGTGGCGGGACCCTACACAGATACGCAGTATTTT.

The chain couples TRBV28 to TRBJ1-2, with a tentative D call TRBD1 (5 bases). The CDR3 contains 12 residues. Trimming left V 6 bases short and J 8 bases short, with 13 bases between. Per the germline V gene, CDR1 is MDHEN and CDR2 is SYDVKM. This CDR3 reads CASSPFGAGYTF. The DNA of the CDR3 is TGTGCCAGCAGCCCCTTTGGGGCGGGCTACACCTTC.

This clone came up once. The gene calls are TRBV28 and TRBJ1-6, with D uncertain. Trimming stripped 2 bases from V and 8 bases from J, with 10 bases between. There are 14 residues in the CDR3. Germline CDR1 reads MDHEN; CDR2 reads SYDVKM. The CDR3: CASSLGGSYSPLHF. For the CDR3, the DNA is TGTGCCAGCAGTTTAGGAGGGAGCTATTCACCCCTCCACTTT.

This rearrangement joins TRBV27 to TRBJ2-7, with a tentative D call TRBD2 (5 bases). The germline CDR1 and CDR2 sequences are MNHEY and SMNVEV (reference sequence). This CDR3 contains 13 residues. V dropped 5 bases and J dropped 4 bases, with 12 bases sitting between them. This CDR3 is CASSLNGEYEQYF. CDR3 sequence (DNA): TGTGCCAGCAGTCTGAATGGGGAGTACGAGCAGTACTTC.

The chain uses TRBV7-8 and TRBJ1-1, with a tentative D call TRBD1 (6 bases). The CDR3 is 15 residues long. Trimming took off 3 bases at V and 3 bases at J, with 14 bases between the two ends. CDR1 and CDR2 (germline): SGHVS, FQNEAQ. In DNA form, the CDR3 reads TGTGCCAGCAGCTTGGGAGGGGGAATTTACACTGAAGCTTTCTTT. Its protein is CASSLGGGIYTEAFF.

The chain recombines TRBV9 with TRBJ2-2; 7 nucleotides align to TRBD2. There are 16 residues in the CDR3. V gave up 0 bases and J gave up 1 base; unmatched junction bases: 3. CDR1 is SGDLS and CDR2 is YYNGEE in the germline V gene. The chain's CDR3 is CASSVGRGENTGELFF. DNA of the CDR3: TGTGCCAGCAGCGTAGGCCGGGGGGAGAACACCGGGGAGCTGTTTTTT.

The chain couples TRBV28 to TRBJ1-1, with TRBD1 matching 8 bases. V shed 7 bases, J shed 8 bases, and the junction held 9 bases outside the gene matches. The CDR3 has 13 amino acids. The germline V gene encodes CDR1 MDHEN and CDR2 SYDVKM. CDR3 DNA: TGTGCCAGCAAAACACAGGGGGAGGTAGAAGCTTTCTTT. Its protein product is CASKTQGEVEAFF.

This clone has more than one count but fewer than ten. V is TRBV6-1 and J is TRBJ2-2, with 7 nucleotides matching TRBD1. Looked up from germline, CDR1 is MNHNS and CDR2 is SASEGT. The CDR3 sequence is 13 residues long. Trimming at V came to 6 bases and at J to 6 bases, leaving 4 bases not matched to a gene. CDR3 loop: CASSVTGSGELFF. Written as DNA, the CDR3 is TGTGCCAGCAGCGTGACAGGGTCCGGGGAGCTGTTTTTT.

The V and J genes are TRBV19 and TRBJ1-3; no definite D call. This CDR3 is built from 13 residues. The V and J ends lost 4 bases and 0 bases respectively, with 4 bases between them. Per the germline V gene, CDR1 is LNHDA and CDR2 is SQIVND (reference sequence). The CDR3 DNA reads TGTGCCAGTAGTACTTACTCTGGAAACACCATATATTTT. Translating gives CASSTYSGNTIYF.

The chain employs TRBV27 and TRBJ2-5; 11 bases are shared with TRBD2. The J call could be wrong; TRBJ2-7 is a better fit for the DNA end. Germline CDR1 reads MNHEY; CDR2 reads SMNVEV (reference sequence). The CDR3 has 17 amino acids. The CDR3, as DNA: TGTGCCAGCAGTTCCCTCACGACTAGCGGGACGTCCTACGAGCAGTACTTC. This gives the protein CASSSLTTSGTSYEQYF.

This clone was observed a handful of times. The chain combines TRBV21-1 with TRBJ2-5; the DNA was not compared with TRBD1, the D call given in the table. TRBV21-1 constitutes a pseudogene. This CDR3 comprises 16 residues. CDR3 sequence reads: CASSNRCRGRQETQYF. CDR3 DNA sequence: TGTGCCAGCAGCAATAGGTGCAGGGGGCGCCAAGAGACCCAGTACTTC.

This clone has more than one count but fewer than ten. This chain uses TRBV7-2 with TRBJ2-6; maybe TRBD2 (6 bases). Germline lookup yields CDR1 SGHTA and CDR2 FQGNSA. The CDR3 extends over 19 amino acids. Trimming took off 4 bases at V and 3 bases at J, with 22 bases between the two ends. Here the CDR3 DNA reads TGTGCCAGCAGCTACTATTCCGGGGGTACCGTTGGTGGGGCCAACGTCCTGACTTTC. Encoded protein: CASSYYSGGTVGGANVLTF.

CDR3 protein: CASSFSLVSGRSNEQFF. DNA for the CDR3: TGTGCCAGTAGTTTTTCCCTCGTTAGCGGGAGAAGCAATGAGCAGTTCTTC. The V and J genes are TRBV19 and TRBJ2-1, with 9 positions matching TRBD2. Trimming removed 5 bases from V and 6 bases from J; junction bases left unmatched: 14. CDR3 length equals 17 residues. Germline V gene lookup returns CDR1 LNHDA and CDR2 SQIVND (reference sequence).

The chain couples TRBV5-6 to TRBJ1-4; no definite D call. The V end lost 0 bases, the J end lost 5 bases, and 8 bases lay between the germline ends. This CDR3 region has 14 residues. In germline, CDR1 is SGHDT, CDR2 YYEEEE. The CDR3 DNA is TGTGCCAGCAGCTTGGTTACAGTGAATGAAAAACTGTTTTTT. Translation gives CASSLVTVNEKLFF.

This clone was seen only a few times. The chain carries TRBV7-8 and TRBJ1-2; D call uncertain. Per germline, CDR1 SGHVS and CDR2 FQNEAQ. V was cut by 3 bases and J by 3 bases, with 5 bases left in between. CDR3 length: 12 amino acids. The CDR3 spells CASSFYDYGYTF. The CDR3 nucleotides read TGTGCCAGCAGCTTCTACGACTATGGCTACACCTTC.

V gene TRBV28 combines with J gene TRBJ1-5; D remains ambiguous. The CDR3 length is 14 residues. Germline V gene data show CDR1 as MDHEN and CDR2 as SYDVKM. Between the trimmed V and J ends, which lost 3 bases and 0 bases, there was a span of 6 bases. CDR3 DNA sequence: TGTGCCAGCAGTTTTTGGCATAGCAATCAGCCCCAGCATTTT. Its protein product is CASSFWHSNQPQHF.

J is TRBJ2-7 and V is TRBV7-2; TRBD1 is a possible D gene (6 bases). Per germline, CDR1 SGHTA and CDR2 FQGNSA. Trimming removed 6 bases from V and 3 bases from J, with 12 bases in between. The CDR3 is made up of 13 amino acids. CDR3 sequence: CASSSAQGYEQYF. The CDR3, as DNA: TGTGCCAGCAGTTCCGCACAGGGCTACGAGCAGTACTTC.

This clone was detected only once. Other DNA sequences in this sample translate to the same CDR3. The genes are TRBV5-1 and TRBJ2-3, with D tentatively TRBD2 (6 bases). Germline CDR1 and CDR2: SGHRS and YFSETQ. The CDR3 is 14 amino acids. V lost 4 bases, J lost 3 bases, and 12 bases lay in between. CDR3 loop: CASSPGTFTDTQYF. The CDR3 DNA sequence: TGCGCCAGCAGCCCCGGGACTTTTACAGATACGCAGTATTTT.

The chain links TRBV2 to TRBJ1-4, with D possibly matching TRBD1 (5 bases). Trimming took off 6 bases at V and 4 bases at J, with 15 bases between the two ends. The length of the CDR3 is 15 residues. CDR1 and CDR2 from the germline V gene are SNHLY and FYNNEI. The CDR3 DNA follows: TGTGCCAGCAGGGAAATGGGGCACGGTAATGAAAAACTGTTTTTT. This codes for CASREMGHGNEKLFF.

The chain carries TRBV7-9 and TRBJ1-2, with a tentative D call TRBD1 (5 bases). Deletions cut 5 bases from V and 6 bases from J, with 10 bases between. In germline, CDR1 is SEHNR, CDR2 FQNEAQ (reference sequence). There are 12 residues in the CDR3. The DNA for the CDR3 is TGTGCCAGCAGCGTCGGGGGTGATGGCTACACCTTC. As protein: CASSVGGDGYTF. Full variable domain (missing parts from reference TRBV7-9 and TRBJ1-2): DTGVSQNPRHKITKRGQNVTFRCDPISEHNRLYWYRQTLGQGPEFLTYFQNEAQLEKSRLLSDRFSAERPKGSFSTLEIQRTEQGDSAMYLCASSVGGDGYTFGSGTRLTVV.

This rearrangement joins TRBV11-3 to TRBJ2-1; no definite D call. Trimming stripped 0 bases from V and 8 bases from J, with 11 bases between. The germline gives CDR1 SGHNT, CDR2 YENEEA. The CDR3 runs to 14 residues. The CDR3 DNA is TGTGCCAGCAGCTTAGATTACGGAGTCCATGAGCAGTTCTTC. Protein product: CASSLDYGVHEQFF.

The rearrangement joins TRBV30 to TRBJ1-6; D possibly corresponds to TRBD1 (5 bases). CDR3 size: 13 residues. The V end lost 3 bases, the J end lost 8 bases, and 11 bases lay between the germline ends. Germline CDR1 and CDR2: GTSNPN and SVGIG (reference sequence). The CDR3 protein is CAWRTAGDSPLHF. CDR3 DNA sequence: TGTGCCTGGAGGACAGCGGGGGATTCACCCCTCCACTTT. Full variable domain (remainder filled in from reference TRBV30 and TRBJ1-6): SQTIHQWPATLVQPVGSPLSLECTVEGTSNPNLYWYRQAAGRGLQLLFYSVGIGQISSEVPQNLSASRPQDRQFILSSKKLLLSDSGFYLCAWRTAGDSPLHFGNGTRLTVT.

This chain links TRBV30 with TRBJ1-1; D ambiguous. The CDR3 spans 14 residues. V lost 4 bases to trimming and J lost 0 bases, with 12 bases between them. Germline CDR1 reads GTSNPN; CDR2 reads SVGIG (reference sequence). CDR3 protein: CAWIRGAMNTEAFF. The CDR3 nucleotides are TGTGCCTGGATCCGGGGTGCCATGAACACTGAAGCTTTCTTT.

The CDR3 reads CASSEVYRGRNSPLHF. CDR3 nucleotide sequence: TGTGCCAGCAGTGAAGTTTACAGGGGGAGGAATTCACCCCTCCACTTT. The V gene is TRBV2, the J gene TRBJ1-6, with 8 bases lining up with TRBD1. The CDR3 length is 16 residues. Germline V CDR1 and CDR2: SNHLY, FYNNEI. V was pared by 1 base and J by 7 bases, with 6 bases of the junction left unmatched.

This clone came up once. The chain recombines TRBV6-5 with TRBJ1-2; D is undetermined. V gave up 0 bases and J gave up 3 bases, with 11 bases separating them. Germline loops: CDR1 MNHEY, CDR2 SVGAGI. The CDR3 spans 15 residues. The CDR3 loop is CASSYSERRDYGYTF. DNA of the CDR3: TGTGCCAGCAGTTACTCGGAAAGGAGGGACTATGGCTACACCTTC.

The rearrangement uses TRBV6-7 and TRBJ2-7, with 10 bases identical to TRBD1. TRBV6-7 has ORF status, its function being uncertain. The J segment lost 3 bases and the V segment lost 6 bases, leaving 14 bases of the junction unmatched. This CDR3 is built from 17 residues. The CDR3 region is CASRDRGVAGYGYEQYF. The DNA of the CDR3 is TGTGCCAGCAGGGACAGGGGGGTAGCGGGATACGGCTACGAGCAGTACTTC.

Only one count was recorded for this clone. V is TRBV7-9 and J is TRBJ1-1; 8 bases fit TRBD1. V lost 5 bases and J lost 3; bases outside the gene matches: 8. Germline CDR1 and CDR2: SEHNR and FQNEAQ (reference sequence). This CDR3 comprises 15 residues. CDR3 loop: CASSLGPGGYTEAFF. The CDR3 DNA is TGTGCCAGCAGCCTGGGACCAGGGGGCTACACTGAAGCTTTCTTT.

This clone was seen once. This rearrangement joins TRBV7-2 to TRBJ1-2; 12 bases fit TRBD1. Trimming took 4 bases from V and 4 from J; bases not matched to a gene: 4. The V gene's germline CDR1 is SGHTA and CDR2 FQGNSA. The CDR3 covers 15 residues. The CDR3 DNA sequence: TGTGCCAGCAGCTATGGGACAGGGGGCTTCTATGGCTACACCTTC. It specifies CASSYGTGGFYGYTF. The whole variable domain, remainder taken from reference TRBV7-2 and TRBJ1-2, is GAGVSQSPSNKVTEKGKDVELRCDPISGHTALYWYRQSLGQGLEFLIYFQGNSAPDKSGLPSDRFSAERTGGSVSTLTIQRTQQEDSAVYLCASSYGTGGFYGYTFGSGTRLTVV.

The J gene is TRBJ2-5, the V gene TRBV7-9; the D gene is possibly TRBD1 (7 bases). The J call is uncertain, as TRBJ2-7 better fits the DNA end. Germline loops: CDR1 SEHNR, CDR2 FQNEAQ (reference sequence). The CDR3 is made up of 14 amino acids. The CDR3 reads CASSRGTDPYEQYF. Written as DNA, the CDR3 is TGTGCCAGCAGCCGCGGGACAGACCCCTACGAGCAGTACTTC.

This chain uses TRBV19 with TRBJ2-3, with D perhaps matching TRBD2 (5 bases). The CDR3 has 14 residues. The V and J ends lost 6 bases and 0 bases respectively, with 10 bases between them. Germline-derived CDR1 and CDR2 are LNHDA and SQIVND (reference sequence). The CDR3 region is CASSGITSTDTQYF. CDR3 sequence (DNA): TGTGCCAGTAGCGGGATAACTAGCACAGATACGCAGTATTTT. Filled out from reference TRBV19 and TRBJ2-3, the complete variable domain reads DGGITQSPKYLFRKEGQNVTLSCEQNLNHDAMYWYRQDPGQGLRLIYYSQIVNDFQKGDIAEGYSVSREKKESFPLTVTSAQKNPTAFYLCASSGITSTDTQYFGPGTRLTVL.

The V and J genes are TRBV11-2 and TRBJ2-7; TRBD2 aligns across 10 bases. The CDR3 loop spans 16 amino acids. Germline assignment: CDR1 SGHAT and CDR2 FQNNGV. Germline trimming cut 2 bases from V and 0 bases from J; bases unmatched to any gene: 4. CDR3 in DNA: TGTGCCAGCAGCTTAATAGCGGGAGGCACCTCCTACGAGCAGTACTTC. Protein product: CASSLIAGGTSYEQYF.